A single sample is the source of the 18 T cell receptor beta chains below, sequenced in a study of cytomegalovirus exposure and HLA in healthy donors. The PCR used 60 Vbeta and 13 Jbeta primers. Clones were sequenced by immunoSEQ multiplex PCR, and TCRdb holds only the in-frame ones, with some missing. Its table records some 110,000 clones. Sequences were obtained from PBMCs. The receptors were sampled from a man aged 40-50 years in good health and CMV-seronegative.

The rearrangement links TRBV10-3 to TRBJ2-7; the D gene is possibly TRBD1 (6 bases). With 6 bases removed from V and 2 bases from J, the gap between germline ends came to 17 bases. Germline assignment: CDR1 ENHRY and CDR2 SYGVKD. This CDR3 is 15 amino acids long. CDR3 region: CAISPPGAPTYEQYF. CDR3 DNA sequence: TGTGCCATCAGCCCCCCAGGGGCCCCAACCTACGAGCAGTACTTC.

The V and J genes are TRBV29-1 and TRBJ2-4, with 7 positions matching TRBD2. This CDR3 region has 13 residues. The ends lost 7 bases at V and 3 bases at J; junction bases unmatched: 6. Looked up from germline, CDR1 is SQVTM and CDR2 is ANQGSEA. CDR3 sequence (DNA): TGCAGCGCGGAGGGGAGGGGCAAAAACATTCAGTACTTC. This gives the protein CSAEGRGKNIQYF. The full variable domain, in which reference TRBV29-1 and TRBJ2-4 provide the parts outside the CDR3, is SAVISQKPSRDICQRGTSLTIQCQVDSQVTMMFWYRQQPGQSLTLIATANQGSEATYESGFVIDKFPISRPNLTFSTLTVSNMSPEDSSIYLCSAEGRGKNIQYFGAGTRLSVL.

CDR3: CASSLWTQGRAKNIQYF. The CDR3 nucleotides are TGTGCCAGCAGTTTATGGACTCAAGGCCGGGCCAAAAACATTCAGTACTTC. V usage is TRBV28 and J usage is TRBJ2-4; D not certain. Trimming pared 0 bases from V and 1 base from J, leaving 13 bases between. This CDR3 spans 17 amino acids. Germline V gene lookup returns CDR1 MDHEN and CDR2 SYDVKM.

The CDR3 bases are TGTGCCAGCAGCGCCTCCTCAGGGATTCCCTACGAGCAGTACTTC. It encodes CASSASSGIPYEQYF. The gene calls are TRBV9 and TRBJ2-7, with D possibly being TRBD1 (5 bases). Germline CDR1 and CDR2: SGDLS and YYNGEE. V was shortened by 3 bases and J by 2 bases, with 15 bases between the two germline ends. The CDR3 extends over 15 amino acids.

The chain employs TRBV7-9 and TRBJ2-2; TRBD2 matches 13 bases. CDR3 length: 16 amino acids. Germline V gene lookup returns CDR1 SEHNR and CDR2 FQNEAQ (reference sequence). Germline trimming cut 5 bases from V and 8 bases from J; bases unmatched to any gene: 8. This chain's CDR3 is CASSTTSGRASGELFF. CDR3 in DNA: TGTGCCAGCAGCACCACTAGCGGGAGGGCCTCTGGGGAGCTGTTTTTT.

The CDR3 here is CASSLELGRAYEQYF. The CDR3 coding sequence is TGTGCCAGCAGTTTGGAACTTGGCAGGGCCTACGAGCAGTACTTC. The V and J genes are TRBV27 and TRBJ2-7, with D perhaps TRBD1 (5 bases). CDR3 size: 15 residues. Germline V gives CDR1 MNHEY, CDR2 SMNVEV (reference sequence). V shed 3 bases and J shed 2 bases, with 14 bases lying between them.

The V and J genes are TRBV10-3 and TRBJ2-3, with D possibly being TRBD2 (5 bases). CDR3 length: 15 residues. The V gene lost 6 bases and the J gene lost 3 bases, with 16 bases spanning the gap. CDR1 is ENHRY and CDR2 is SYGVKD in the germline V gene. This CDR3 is CAIRRGLSGTDTQYF. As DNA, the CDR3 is TGTGCCATCAGAAGAGGCCTCTCGGGAACAGATACGCAGTATTTT.

CDR3 amino acids: CASSYSQANQPQHF. The CDR3 DNA follows: TGTGCCAGCAGTTACTCGCAGGCGAATCAGCCCCAGCATTTT. V gene TRBV6-5 combines with J gene TRBJ1-5; no reliable D call. The germline V gene has CDR1 MNHEY and CDR2 SVGAGI. V was pared by 0 bases and J by 4 bases, with 7 bases between. The CDR3 spans 14 residues.

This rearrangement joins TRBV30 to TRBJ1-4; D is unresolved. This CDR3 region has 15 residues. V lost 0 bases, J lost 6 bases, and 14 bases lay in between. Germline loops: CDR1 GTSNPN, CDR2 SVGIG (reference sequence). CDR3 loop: CAWSVWRGLDEKLFF. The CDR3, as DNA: TGTGCCTGGAGTGTATGGCGGGGATTAGATGAAAAACTGTTTTTT.

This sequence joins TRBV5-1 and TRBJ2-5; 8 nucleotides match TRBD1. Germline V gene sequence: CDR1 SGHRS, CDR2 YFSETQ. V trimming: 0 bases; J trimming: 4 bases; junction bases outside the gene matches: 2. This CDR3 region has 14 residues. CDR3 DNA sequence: TGCGCCAGCAGCTTGGGGACAGGGACAGAGACCCAGTACTTC. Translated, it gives CASSLGTGTETQYF.

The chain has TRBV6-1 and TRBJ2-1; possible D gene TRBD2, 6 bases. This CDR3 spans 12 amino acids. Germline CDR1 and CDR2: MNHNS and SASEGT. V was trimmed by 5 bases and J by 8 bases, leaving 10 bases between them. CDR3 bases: TGTGCCAGCAGTCGGACGGGAGATGAGCAGTTCTTC. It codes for CASSRTGDEQFF.

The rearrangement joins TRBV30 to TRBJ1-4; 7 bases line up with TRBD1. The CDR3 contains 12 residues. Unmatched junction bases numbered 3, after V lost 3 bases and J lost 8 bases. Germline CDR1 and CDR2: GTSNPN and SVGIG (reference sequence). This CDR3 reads CAWSGTDEKLFF. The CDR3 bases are TGTGCCTGGAGCGGGACAGACGAAAAACTGTTTTTT.

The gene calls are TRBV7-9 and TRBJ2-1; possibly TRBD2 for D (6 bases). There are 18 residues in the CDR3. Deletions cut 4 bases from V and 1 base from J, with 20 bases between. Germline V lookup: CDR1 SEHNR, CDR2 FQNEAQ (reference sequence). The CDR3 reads CASSSGGAGSLSYNEQFF. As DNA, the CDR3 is TGTGCCAGCAGCTCCGGCGGGGCCGGATCCCTTTCCTACAATGAGCAGTTCTTC.

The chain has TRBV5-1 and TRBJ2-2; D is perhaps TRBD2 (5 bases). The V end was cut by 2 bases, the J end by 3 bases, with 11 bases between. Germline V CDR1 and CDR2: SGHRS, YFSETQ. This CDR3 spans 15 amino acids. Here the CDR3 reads CASSFLAGDTGELFF. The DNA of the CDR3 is TGCGCCAGCAGCTTCCTAGCAGGAGACACCGGGGAGCTGTTTTTT. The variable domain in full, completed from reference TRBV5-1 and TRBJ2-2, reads KAGVTQTPRYLIKTRGQQVTLSCSPISGHRSVSWYQQTPGQGLQFLFEYFSETQRNKGNFPGRFSGRQFSNSRSEMNVSTLELGDSALYLCASSFLAGDTGELFFGEGSRLTVL.

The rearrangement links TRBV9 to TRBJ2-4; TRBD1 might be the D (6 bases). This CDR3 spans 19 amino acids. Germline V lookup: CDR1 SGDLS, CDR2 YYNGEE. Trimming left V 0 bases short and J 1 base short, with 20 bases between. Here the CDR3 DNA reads TGTGCCAGCAGCGTAGATCCCTTTCCTCAGGGGAATGCCAAAAACATTCAGTACTTC. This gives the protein CASSVDPFPQGNAKNIQYF.

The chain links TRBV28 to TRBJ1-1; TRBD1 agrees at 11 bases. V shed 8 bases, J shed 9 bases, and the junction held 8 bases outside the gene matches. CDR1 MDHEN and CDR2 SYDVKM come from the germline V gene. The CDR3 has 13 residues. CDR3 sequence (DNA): TGTGCCAGCCTTTTAGCGGACAGGGGGCAAGCTTTCTTT. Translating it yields CASLLADRGQAFF.

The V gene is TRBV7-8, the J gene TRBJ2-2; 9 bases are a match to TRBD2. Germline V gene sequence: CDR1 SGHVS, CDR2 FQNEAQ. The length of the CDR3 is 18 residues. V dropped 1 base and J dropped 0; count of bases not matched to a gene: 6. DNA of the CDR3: TGTGCCAGCAGCTTAGGGAGGCTAGCGGGGACGAACACCGGGGAGCTGTTTTTT. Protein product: CASSLGRLAGTNTGELFF. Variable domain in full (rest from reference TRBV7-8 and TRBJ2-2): GAGVSQSPRYKVAKRGQDVALRCDPISGHVSLFWYQQALGQGPEFLTYFQNEAQLDKSGLPSDRFFAERPEGSVSTLKIQRTQQEDSAVYLCASSLGRLAGTNTGELFFGEGSRLTVL.

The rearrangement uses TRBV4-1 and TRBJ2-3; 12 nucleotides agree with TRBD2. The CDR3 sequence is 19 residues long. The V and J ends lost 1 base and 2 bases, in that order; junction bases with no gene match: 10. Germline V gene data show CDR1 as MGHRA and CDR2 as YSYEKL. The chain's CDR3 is CASSQVVVTSGSPTDTQYF. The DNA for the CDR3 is TGCGCCAGCAGCCAAGTGGTCGTGACTAGCGGGAGCCCCACAGATACGCAGTATTTT.